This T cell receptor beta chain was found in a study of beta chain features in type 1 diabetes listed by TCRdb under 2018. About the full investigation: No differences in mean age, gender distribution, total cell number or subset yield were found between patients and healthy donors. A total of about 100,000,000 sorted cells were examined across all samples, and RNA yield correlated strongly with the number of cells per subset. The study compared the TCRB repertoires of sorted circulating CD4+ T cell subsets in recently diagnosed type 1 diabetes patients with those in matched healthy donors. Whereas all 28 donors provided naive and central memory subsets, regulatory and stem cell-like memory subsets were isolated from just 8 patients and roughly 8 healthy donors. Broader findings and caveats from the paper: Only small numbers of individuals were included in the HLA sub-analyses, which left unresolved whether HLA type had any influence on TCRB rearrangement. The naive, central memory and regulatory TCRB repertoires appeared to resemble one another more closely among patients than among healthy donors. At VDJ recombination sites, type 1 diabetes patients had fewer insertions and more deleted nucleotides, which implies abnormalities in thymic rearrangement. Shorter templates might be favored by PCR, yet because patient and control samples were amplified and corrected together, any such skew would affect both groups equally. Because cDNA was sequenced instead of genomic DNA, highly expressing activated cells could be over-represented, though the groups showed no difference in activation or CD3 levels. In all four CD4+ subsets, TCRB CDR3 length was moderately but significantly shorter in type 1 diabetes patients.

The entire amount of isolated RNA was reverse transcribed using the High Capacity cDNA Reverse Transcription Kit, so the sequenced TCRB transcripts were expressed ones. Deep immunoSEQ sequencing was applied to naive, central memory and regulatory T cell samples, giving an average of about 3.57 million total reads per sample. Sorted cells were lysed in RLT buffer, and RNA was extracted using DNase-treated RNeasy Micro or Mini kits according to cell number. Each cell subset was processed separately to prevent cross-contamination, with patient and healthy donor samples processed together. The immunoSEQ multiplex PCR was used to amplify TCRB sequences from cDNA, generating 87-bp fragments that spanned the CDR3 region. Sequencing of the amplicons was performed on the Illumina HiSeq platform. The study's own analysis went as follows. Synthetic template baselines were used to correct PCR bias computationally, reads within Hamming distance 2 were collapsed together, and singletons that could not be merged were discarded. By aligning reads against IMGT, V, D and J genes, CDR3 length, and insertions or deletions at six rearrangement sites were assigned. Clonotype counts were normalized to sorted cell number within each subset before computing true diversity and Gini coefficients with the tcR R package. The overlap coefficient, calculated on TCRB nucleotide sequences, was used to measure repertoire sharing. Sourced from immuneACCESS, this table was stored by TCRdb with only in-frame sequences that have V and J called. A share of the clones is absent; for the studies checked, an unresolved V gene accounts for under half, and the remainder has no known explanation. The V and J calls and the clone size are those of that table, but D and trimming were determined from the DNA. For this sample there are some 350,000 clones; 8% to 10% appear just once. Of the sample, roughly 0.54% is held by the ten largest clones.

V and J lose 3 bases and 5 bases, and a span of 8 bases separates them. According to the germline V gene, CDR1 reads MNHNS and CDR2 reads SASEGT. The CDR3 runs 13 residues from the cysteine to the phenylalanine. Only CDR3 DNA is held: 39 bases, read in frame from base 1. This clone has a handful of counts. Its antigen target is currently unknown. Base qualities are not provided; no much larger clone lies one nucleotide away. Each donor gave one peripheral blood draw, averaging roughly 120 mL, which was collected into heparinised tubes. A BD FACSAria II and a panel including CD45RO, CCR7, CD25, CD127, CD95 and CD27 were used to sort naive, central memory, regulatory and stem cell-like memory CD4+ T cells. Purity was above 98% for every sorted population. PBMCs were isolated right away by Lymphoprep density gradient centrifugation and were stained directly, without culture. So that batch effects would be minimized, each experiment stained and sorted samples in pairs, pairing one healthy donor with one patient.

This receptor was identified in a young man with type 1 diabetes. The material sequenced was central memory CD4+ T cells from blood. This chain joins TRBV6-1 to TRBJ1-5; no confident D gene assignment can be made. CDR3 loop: CASSENIDQPQHF. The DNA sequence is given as TGTGCCAGCAGTGAGAACATAGATCAGCCCCAGCATTTT.